The rows below give T cell receptor beta chains drawn from one sample of a study of T cell repertoires in cytomegalovirus infection. From the reads, TCRdb called clonotypes with MiXCR, one entry per CDR3 protein. The sample yields some 680,000 distinct CDR3 sequences, roughly 36% seen once. Source material: PBMCs. These receptor sequences come from a human donor in good health (CMV status not recorded). Some clones in this sample may be carry-over from other donors' samples. Each CDR3 is given with its conserved first and last residue. Each record gives: V gene, clone size, J gene, D gene, CDR3 protein, CDR3 DNA. A D gene is named only where the DNA matches it firmly. Clone size, where shown, is once, few, many, or a class for clones that have expanded.

TRBV29-1	NA	TRBJ2-1	NA	CSVLSGVSYNEQFF	TGCAGCGTCTTAAGCGGCGTCTCCTACAATGAGCAGTTCTTC
TRBV27	NA	TRBJ2-3	TRBD1	CASSHETGPLTDTQYF	TGTGCCAGCAGTCACGAGACAGGGCCTCTCACAGATACGCAGTATTTT
TRBV29-1	NA	TRBJ2-1	NA	CSGGGGGFYNEQFF	TGCAGCGGGGGGGGCGGGGGCTTTTACAATGAGCAGTTCTTC
TRBV7-8	NA	TRBJ1-1	TRBD1	CARSLSGQRRNTEAFF	TGTGCCAGAAGCTTATCGGGACAGCGCCGGAACACTGAAGCGTTCTTT
TRBV15	many	TRBJ1-1	TRBD1	CATSRGDRNTEAFF	TGTGCCACCAGCAGGGGGGACAGAAACACTGAAGCTTTCTTT
TRBV28	NA	TRBJ1-4	NA	CASSPEAGVPYRLFF	TGTGCCAGCAGCCCAGAGGCAGGGGTCCCCTATAGACTGTTTTTT
TRBV12-3/TRBV12-4	many	TRBJ2-1	TRBD1	CASSYRGIGNEQFF	TGTGCCAGCAGTTACAGGGGGATAGGCAATGAGCAGTTCTTC
TRBV7-9	few	TRBJ2-7	TRBD1	CASSLPARGIYEQYF	TGTGCCAGCAGCTTACCAGCCAGGGGGATCTACGAGCAGTACTTC
TRBV28	few	TRBJ2-5	NA	CASSFMGAETQYF	TGTGCCAGCAGTTTCATGGGGGCAGAGACCCAGTACTTC
TRBV27	few	TRBJ1-1	NA	CASSPTVRTRQDTEAFF	TGTGCCAGCAGTCCCACCGTAAGGACAAGACAGGACACTGAAGCTTTCTTT
TRBV7-2	many	TRBJ2-1	NA	CASSLVSGNSYNEQFF	TGTGCCAGCAGCTTAGTATCAGGGAATTCTTACAATGAGCAGTTCTTC
TRBV4-2	NA	TRBJ1-4	NA	CASSQERGDNEKLFF	TGTGCCAGCAGCCAAGAAAGGGGGGATAATGAAAAACTGTTTTTT
TRBV6-6	few	TRBJ1-1	NA	CASSYRGRDEAFF	TGTGCCAGCAGTTACCGGGGACGGGACGAAGCTTTCTTT
TRBV7-2	many	TRBJ1-4	TRBD1	CASRPTRGVNEKLFF	TGTGCCAGCAGGCCTACCAGGGGGGTTAATGAAAAACTGTTTTTT
TRBV4-1	NA	TRBJ1-2	NA	CASSPVNGGYGYTF	TGCGCCAGCAGCCCAGTTAACGGGGGGTATGGCTACACCTTC
TRBV7-9	NA	TRBJ1-3	NA	CASSSDSPGNTIYF	TGTGCCAGCAGCTCAGATTCACCTGGAAACACCATATATTTT
TRBV28	few	TRBJ1-6	NA	CASRTPSRVSPLHF	TGTGCCAGCAGGACACCGTCCCGCGTGTCACCCCTCCACTTT